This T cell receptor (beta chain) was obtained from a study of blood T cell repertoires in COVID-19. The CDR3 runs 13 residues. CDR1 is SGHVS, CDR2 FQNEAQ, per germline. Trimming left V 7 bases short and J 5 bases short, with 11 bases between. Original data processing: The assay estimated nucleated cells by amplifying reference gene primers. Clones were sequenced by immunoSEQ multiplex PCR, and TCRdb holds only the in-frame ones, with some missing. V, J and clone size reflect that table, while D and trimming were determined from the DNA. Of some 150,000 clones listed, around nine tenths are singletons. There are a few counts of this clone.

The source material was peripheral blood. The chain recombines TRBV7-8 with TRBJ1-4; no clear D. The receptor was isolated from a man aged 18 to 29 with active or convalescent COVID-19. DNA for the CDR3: TGTGCCAGCATGCGGAGCCTAAATGAAAAACTGTTTTTT. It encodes CASMRSLNEKLFF.